The 7 T cell receptor beta chains below all came from one sample that was sequenced in a study of beta chain features in type 1 diabetes (dated by TCRdb to about 2018). Results and caveats for the whole study, not just this receptor: Type 1 diabetes patients showed a moderate but significant shortening of TCRB CDR3 length in all four CD4+ subsets.

Libraries came from the immunoSEQ multiplex PCR assay. The entire amount of isolated RNA was reverse transcribed using the High Capacity cDNA Reverse Transcription Kit, so the sequenced TCRB transcripts were expressed ones. TCRdb obtained this table from immuneACCESS and retained in-frame rearrangements with V and J assigned. These tables miss some clones; where compared with another copy, unresolved V genes account for less than half of the shortfall, and the remainder is unexplained. This sample gives roughly 700,000 clones in total; roughly 13% of them show up just once. The ten most abundant clones make up 0.02% to 0.025% of the sample. Antigen specificity for these receptors is unknown. The sequenced sample consisted of naive CD4+ T cells from blood. The cell subset or site label corresponds to: true naive CD4+ T cells. All receptors come from a young man with type 1 diabetes.

This clone was seen a single time. The chain employs TRBV14 and TRBJ1-6; 8 positions agree with TRBD1. J was trimmed by 6 bases and V by 6 bases; bases with no gene match: 4. Germline CDR1 and CDR2: SGHDN and FVKESK. The CDR3 contains 14 residues. CDR3 sequence reads: CASRPQGANSPLHF. The CDR3, as DNA: TGTGCCAGCAGACCCCAGGGGGCTAATTCACCCCTCCACTTT.

In its sample, this clone was seen a few times. This sample includes further DNA sequences coding for the same CDR3. This chain connects TRBV4-1 to TRBJ1-5; a possible D gene is TRBD1 (5 bases). The CDR3 length is 15 residues. The germline gives CDR1 MGHRA, CDR2 YSYEKL. The V end lost 0 bases, the J end lost 6 bases, and 12 bases lay between the germline ends. The CDR3 loop reads CASSQDGTGFQPQHF. Written as DNA, the CDR3 is TGCGCCAGCAGCCAAGATGGCACAGGTTTTCAGCCCCAGCATTTT.

The CDR3 nucleotides are TGTGCCAGCTGCAGACAGGGCTACGAGCAGTACTTC. This sequence encodes CASCRQGYEQYF. The chain carries TRBV28 and TRBJ2-7; 7 nucleotides agree with TRBD1. This CDR3 has 12 amino acids. V was clipped by 8 bases and J by 3 bases; unmatched bases: 4. Per germline, CDR1 MDHEN and CDR2 SYDVKM.

There are a few counts of this clone. The chain links TRBV6-5 to TRBJ1-2; 8 bases line up with TRBD1. The CDR3 is made up of 13 amino acids. J lost 8 bases, V lost 7 bases, and 9 bases had no gene match. The germline V gene has CDR1 MNHEY and CDR2 SVGAGI. The CDR3 DNA follows: TGTGCCAGCACCCAGCCGACAGGGGAAGGCTACACCTTC. Amino acids: CASTQPTGEGYTF.

V and J are TRBV7-9 and TRBJ2-1, with 7 bases lining up with TRBD1. The CDR3 has 16 residues. V lost 5 bases to trimming and J lost 2 bases; unmatched junction nucleotides: 9. CDR1 and CDR2 from the germline V gene are SEHNR and FQNEAQ (reference sequence). CDR3 sequence reads: CASSQLQGKAYNEQFF. DNA of the CDR3: TGTGCCAGCAGCCAATTACAGGGGAAGGCCTACAATGAGCAGTTCTTC.

V and J are TRBV10-3 and TRBJ2-3; TRBD1 might be the D (6 bases). The germline CDR1 and CDR2 sequences are ENHRY and SYGVKD. The CDR3 is 14 amino acids. V lost 4 bases, J lost 4 bases, and 12 bases lay in between. The CDR3 DNA sequence: TGTGCCATCAGTGGCCGACAGGCAGCAGATACGCAGTATTTT. Translating it yields CAISGRQAADTQYF.

This clone was found a few times. J is TRBJ1-5 and V is TRBV15; D ambiguous. The germline V gene has CDR1 LNHNV and CDR2 YYDKDF (reference sequence). The CDR3 extends over 16 amino acids. The germline V and J ends were trimmed by 0 bases and 1 base, with 10 bases remaining between them. This CDR3 reads CATSRDPSSSNQPQHF. As DNA, the CDR3 is TGTGCCACCAGCAGAGATCCGTCCAGCAGCAATCAGCCCCAGCATTTT.